One sample yielded the 15 T cell receptor beta chains listed below, sequenced in a study of cytomegalovirus exposure and HLA in healthy donors. Primers: 60 Vbeta forward and 13 Jbeta reverse. Some clones are missing from TCRdb's copy, which holds only in-frame ones; the method was immunoSEQ multiplex PCR. The sample has some 150,000 clones; roughly 82% are singletons. Sequenced material: PBMCs. All receptors come from a man aged 45 to 65 in good health and CMV-seropositive.

This chain connects TRBV28 to TRBJ1-2; TRBD1 matches at 10 bases. Trimming at V came to 6 bases and at J to 4 bases, leaving 5 bases not matched to a gene. The CDR3 sequence is 14 residues long. The germline V gene encodes CDR1 MDHEN and CDR2 SYDVKM. CDR3 in DNA: TGTGCCAGCAGACCGGGACAGGGGACCTATGGCTACACCTTC. Encoded protein: CASRPGQGTYGYTF.

V and J are TRBV7-6 and TRBJ1-2; 9 bases fit TRBD1. With 4 bases clipped from V and 8 bases from J, the junction kept 5 bases outside the gene matches. The CDR3 contains 13 residues. Germline V CDR1 and CDR2: SGHVS, FNYEAQ. The CDR3 loop is CASSSGTGNGYTF. The DNA for the CDR3 is TGTGCCAGCAGCTCGGGGACAGGGAACGGCTACACCTTC.

The sample holds one count of this clone. The rearrangement joins TRBV6-5 to TRBJ2-7; D perhaps matches TRBD2 (6 bases). The CDR3 contains 14 residues. Germline CDR1 reads MNHEY; CDR2 reads SVGAGI. Trimming left V 6 bases short and J 3 bases short, with 15 bases between. Here the CDR3 reads CASSPRDGSYEQYF. The CDR3 DNA follows: TGTGCCAGCAGCCCAAGGGACGGGAGCTACGAGCAGTACTTC.

This chain connects TRBV2 to TRBJ2-5, with TRBD2 identical over 9 bases. V shed 3 bases, J shed 3 bases, and the junction held 8 bases outside the gene matches. Germline lookup yields CDR1 SNHLY and CDR2 FYNNEI. The CDR3 is 16 residues long. The CDR3 DNA sequence: TGTGCCAGCAGTGACGTAATTTCTAGCGGGGAAGAGACCCAGTACTTC. Residues: CASSDVISSGEETQYF.

This clone was seen only once. The rearrangement joins TRBV7-2 to TRBJ2-3; a weak D match, TRBD1 (6 bases). The germline gives CDR1 SGHTA, CDR2 FQGNSA. CDR3 size: 15 residues. V shed 1 base and J shed 4 bases, with 12 bases lying between them. The CDR3, as DNA: TGTGCCAGCAGCTTAGTAGGCAGGGGAGCAGATACGCAGTATTTT. Translation: CASSLVGRGADTQYF.

The rearrangement links TRBV5-1 to TRBJ2-1, with D tentatively TRBD2 (6 bases). Germline V gives CDR1 SGHRS, CDR2 YFSETQ. The length of the CDR3 is 16 residues. Trimming stripped 2 bases from V and 3 bases from J, with 15 bases between. CDR3 sequence reads: CASSFLGGDDYNEQFF. The CDR3 DNA sequence: TGCGCCAGCAGCTTCTTAGGCGGGGACGACTACAATGAGCAGTTCTTC.

The chain has TRBV4-1 and TRBJ2-1; 9 bases align to TRBD2. The J segment lost 4 bases and the V segment lost 1 base, leaving 5 bases of the junction unmatched. CDR1 is MGHRA and CDR2 is YSYEKL in the germline V gene. The CDR3 is 16 residues long. The chain's CDR3 is CASSQVLREGYNEQFF. The CDR3 DNA reads TGCGCCAGCAGCCAAGTCTTGCGGGAGGGATACAATGAGCAGTTCTTC.

This rearrangement joins TRBV13 to TRBJ1-5; D is unresolved. CDR3 length equals 14 residues. V gave up 6 bases and J gave up 1 base, with 10 bases separating them. Germline V gene lookup returns CDR1 PRHDT and CDR2 FYEKMQ (reference sequence). This CDR3 is CASRKGDSNQPQHF. The CDR3 nucleotides are TGTGCCAGCAGGAAAGGAGACAGCAATCAGCCCCAGCATTTT.

The V and J genes are TRBV6-6 and TRBJ1-2, with a tentative D call TRBD1 (5 bases). The CDR3 contains 15 residues. Germline V lookup: CDR1 MNHNY, CDR2 SVGAGI (reference sequence). Trimming took 0 bases from V and 3 from J, leaving 11 bases between them. CDR3 nucleotide sequence: TGTGCCAGCAGTTACTCGGGGGGGTCCTACTATGGCTACACCTTC. Protein: CASSYSGGSYYGYTF.

This clone was seen once. The final CDR3 position lacks the conserved phenylalanine or tryptophan, pointing to a likely read error. The chain recombines TRBV15 with TRBJ2-7; TRBD2 agrees at 13 bases. This CDR3 contains 16 residues. Germline CDR1 is LNHNV and CDR2 is YYDKDF (reference sequence). The V gene end was trimmed by 1 base and the J gene end by 1 base; junction bases not matched to a gene: 1. CDR3 amino acids: CATSRVGLAGSYEQYL. CDR3 sequence (DNA): TGTGCCACCAGCAGAGTGGGACTAGCGGGATCCTACGAGCAGTACCTC.

The rearrangement joins TRBV6-5 to TRBJ2-7; possible D gene TRBD2, 5 bases. CDR3 length: 14 residues. Trimming took 2 bases from V and 2 from J, leaving 10 bases between them. Germline-derived CDR1 and CDR2 are MNHEY and SVGAGI. The CDR3 DNA reads as TGTGCCAGCAGTTACGGGAGAGATACCTACGAGCAGTACTTC. This codes for CASSYGRDTYEQYF.

V and J are TRBV6-6 and TRBJ1-1; D is undetermined. V was cut by 0 bases and J by 1 base, with 9 bases left in between. The CDR3 length is 15 residues. Germline-derived CDR1 and CDR2 are MNHNY and SVGAGI (reference sequence). This chain's CDR3 is CASSYSRSANTEAFF. CDR3 nucleotides: TGTGCCAGCAGTTACTCGCGGTCCGCGAACACTGAAGCTTTCTTT.

The V gene is TRBV11-1, the J gene TRBJ2-1; 7 bases align to TRBD2. V shed 6 bases and J 7 bases; nucleotides not matched to a gene: 6. CDR3 length: 13 residues. From germline, CDR1 is SGHAT and CDR2 FQDESV (reference sequence). The CDR3 DNA follows: TGTGCCAGCAGTCTTACTAGCGTTAATGAGCAGTTCTTC. This encodes CASSLTSVNEQFF.

The chain carries TRBV7-9 and TRBJ2-1; 9 bases are a match to TRBD1. The CDR3 is made up of 18 amino acids. Germline V lookup: CDR1 SEHNR, CDR2 FQNEAQ (reference sequence). J gave up 4 bases and V 5 bases, and 15 bases lay outside the gene matches. CDR3 coding DNA: TGTGCCAGCAGCGCGGACAGGGGAGCCAGCGGGACTTACAATGAGCAGTTCTTC. Translation gives CASSADRGASGTYNEQFF.

This clone has only one observation. For the CDR3, the DNA is TGTGCCAGCACCTCTCCCGGGAGCCAAGGCGGCACCATATATTTT. Its protein is CASTSPGSQGGTIYF. The chain joins TRBV28 to TRBJ1-3; D gene uncertain. The germline V gene encodes CDR1 MDHEN and CDR2 SYDVKM. Trimming shortened V by 7 bases and J by 9 bases, and 22 bases separated the two germline ends. The CDR3 totals 15 residues.